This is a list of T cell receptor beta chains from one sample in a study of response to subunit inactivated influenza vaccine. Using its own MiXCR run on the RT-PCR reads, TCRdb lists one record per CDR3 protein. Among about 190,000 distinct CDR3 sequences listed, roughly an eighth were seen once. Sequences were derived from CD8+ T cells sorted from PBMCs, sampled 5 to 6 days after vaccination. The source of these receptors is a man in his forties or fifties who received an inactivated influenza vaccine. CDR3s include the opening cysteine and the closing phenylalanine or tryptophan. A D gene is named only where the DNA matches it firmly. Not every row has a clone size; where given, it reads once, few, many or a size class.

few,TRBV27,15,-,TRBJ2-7,TGTGCCAGCAGTCGAGACTTTTACATCTCCTACGAGCAGTACTTC,CASSRDFYISYEQYF
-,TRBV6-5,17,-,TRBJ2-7,TGTGCCAGCAGTTACGGATTTCCCGGGGCCGCGGATTACGAGCAGTACTTC,CASSYGFPGAADYEQYF
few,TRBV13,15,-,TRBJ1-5,TGTGCCAGCAGCTTATCAGGGGCCGCTCCTCAGCCCCAGCATTTT,CASSLSGAAPQPQHF
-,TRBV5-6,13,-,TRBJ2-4,TGTGCCAGCAGCTTGTTGTTCGGAAACATTCAGTACTTC,CASSLLFGNIQYF
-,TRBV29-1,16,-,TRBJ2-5,TGCAGCGTTGAAGACCGATATTCCGGGACACAAGAGACCCAGTACTTC,CSVEDRYSGTQETQYF
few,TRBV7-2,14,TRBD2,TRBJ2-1,TGTGCCAGCAGCTTCCTAGCGGGGTACAATGAGCAGTTCTTC,CASSFLAGYNEQFF
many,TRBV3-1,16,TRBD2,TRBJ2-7,TGTGCCAGCAGCCAAGAAGGACTAGCGGGGAGCTACGAGCAGTACTTC,CASSQEGLAGSYEQYF
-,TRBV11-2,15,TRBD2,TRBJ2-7,TGTGCCAGCAGGGGACGGGGACTAGAGGGATACGAGCAGTACTTC,CASRGRGLEGYEQYF
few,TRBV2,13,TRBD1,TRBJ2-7,TGTGCCAGCAGCCGGGGACAGGGCACCGAGCAGTACTTC,CASSRGQGTEQYF
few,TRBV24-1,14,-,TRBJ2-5,TGTGCCACCAGTGATGGTGCCGGGTCGGAGACCCAGTACTTC,CATSDGAGSETQYF
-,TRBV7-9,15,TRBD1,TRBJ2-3,TGTGCCAGCAGAGCGAACAGGGGGCCCACAGATACGCAGTATTTT,CASRANRGPTDTQYF
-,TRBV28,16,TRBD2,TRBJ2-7,TGTGCCAGCAGCAGGGGACTAGCGGGAGTAACGGACGAGCAGTACTTC,CASSRGLAGVTDEQYF
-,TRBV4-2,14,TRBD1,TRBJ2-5,TGTGCCAGCAGCCAACTGACAGGGGGCGAGACCCAGTACTTC,CASSQLTGGETQYF
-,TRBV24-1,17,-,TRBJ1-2,TGTGCCACCAGTGATTTGCCGGTCGGAAGAGCTAACTATGGCTACACCTTC,CATSDLPVGRANYGYTF
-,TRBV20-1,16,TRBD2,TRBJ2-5,TGCAGTGCTAGCGAATTTAGCGGGAGGGCTGGGGAGACCCAGTACTTC,CSASEFSGRAGETQYF
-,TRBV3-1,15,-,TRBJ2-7,TGTGCCAGCGCAGAACCGGGCTCCTGGCCTTACGAGCAGTACTTC,CASAEPGSWPYEQYF
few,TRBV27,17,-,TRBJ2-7,TGTGCCAGCAGTCCTCTAAGGGGCGGGACGAACACCTACGAGCAGTACTTC,CASSPLRGGTNTYEQYF
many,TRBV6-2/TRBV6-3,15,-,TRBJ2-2,TGTGCCAGCAGTAACGGGGGTACAAACACCGGGGAGCTGTTTTTT,CASSNGGTNTGELFF
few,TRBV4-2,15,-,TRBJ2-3,TGTGCCAGCAGCCAAGAGGGTTTTAGCGGCGATACGCAGTATTTT,CASSQEGFSGDTQYF
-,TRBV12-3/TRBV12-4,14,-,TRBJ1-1,TGTGCCAGCAGTTTAACCTCAATGAACACTGAAGCTTTCTTT,CASSLTSMNTEAFF
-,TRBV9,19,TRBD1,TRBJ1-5,TGTGCCAGCAGCGTAGCCCCACTCACCGGGACAGGGACAAATCAGCCCCAGCATTTT,CASSVAPLTGTGTNQPQHF
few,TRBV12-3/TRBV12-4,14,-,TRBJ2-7,TGTGCCAGCAGTGTGGCAGGGGCCTCCTACGAGCAGTACTTC,CASSVAGASYEQYF